This is a list of T cell receptor beta chains from one sample in a study of T cell responses to AZD1222 COVID-19 vaccine. Repertoires were generated with immunoSEQ multiplex PCR, while TCRdb's copy carries only in-frame clones and drops some. The data show fewer than 150,000 clones, approximately 90% seen once. This specimen consisted of peripheral blood, obtained on day 0 of AZD1222 vaccination. All receptors come from an adult in good health. CDR3s include the opening cysteine and the closing phenylalanine or tryptophan. The order of the fields is V gene, J gene, D gene, clone size, CDR3 DNA, CDR3 protein. The D gene is left open where the match is weak. Expanded clones are given a class, and other clones once, few, many or no size at all.

v_call: TRBV5-6
j_call: TRBJ1-1
d_call: TRBD1
clone_size: NA
cdr3_nt: TGTGCCAGCAGCTGGGGTACAGGGGCGTTGGGTGAAGCTTTCTTT
cdr3_aa: CASSWGTGALGEAFF

v_call: TRBV7-9
j_call: TRBJ2-7
d_call: TRBD2
clone_size: NA
cdr3_nt: TGTGCCAGCAGCGACCCCGGGGGGAGTTCCTACGAGCAGTACTTC
cdr3_aa: CASSDPGGSSYEQYF

v_call: TRBV2
j_call: TRBJ1-5
d_call: NA
clone_size: few
cdr3_nt: TGTGCCAGCAACGCTAATAGCAATCAGCCCCAGCATTTT
cdr3_aa: CASNANSNQPQHF

v_call: TRBV11-1
j_call: TRBJ2-7
d_call: TRBD1
clone_size: few
cdr3_nt: TGTGCCAGCAGCATCGACAGGGGTCCCCACGAGCAGTACTTC
cdr3_aa: CASSIDRGPHEQYF

v_call: TRBV6-1
j_call: TRBJ2-6
d_call: NA
clone_size: few
cdr3_nt: TGTGCCAGCAGTGAAATCCGAGATAGGAGCTCTGGGGCCAACGTCCTGACTTTC
cdr3_aa: CASSEIRDRSSGANVLTF

v_call: TRBV2
j_call: TRBJ2-3
d_call: TRBD1
clone_size: once
cdr3_nt: TGTGCCAGCGGGACAGGGATCACAGATACGCAGTATTTT
cdr3_aa: CASGTGITDTQYF

v_call: TRBV6-1
j_call: TRBJ1-2
d_call: TRBD1
clone_size: once
cdr3_nt: TGTGCCAGCAGTGACCGACAGGGCTATGGCTACACCTTC
cdr3_aa: CASSDRQGYGYTF

v_call: TRBV3-1/TRBV3-2
j_call: TRBJ1-4
d_call: NA
clone_size: NA
cdr3_nt: TGTGCCAGCACCCTACGAGAGGGCATCAATGAAAAACTGTTTTTT
cdr3_aa: CASTLREGINEKLFF

v_call: TRBV7-2
j_call: TRBJ1-6
d_call: TRBD1
clone_size: NA
cdr3_nt: TGTGCCAGCAGCTCCGGGACAGGGGTGTCACCCCTCCACTTT
cdr3_aa: CASSSGTGVSPLHF

v_call: TRBV28
j_call: TRBJ1-6
d_call: TRBD1
clone_size: NA
cdr3_nt: TGTGCCAGCAGCAGTGCCGGGACAGGGTCATCACCCCTCCACTTT
cdr3_aa: CASSSAGTGSSPLHF

v_call: TRBV25-1
j_call: TRBJ2-4
d_call: NA
clone_size: NA
cdr3_nt: TGTGCCAGCGGAGAACCGGGGACGGCAAAAAACATTCAGTACTTC
cdr3_aa: CASGEPGTAKNIQYF

v_call: TRBV28
j_call: TRBJ1-5
d_call: NA
clone_size: NA
cdr3_nt: TGTGCCAGCAGTCCTCGGGCAGGCGGGTTGAATCAGCCCCAGCATTTT
cdr3_aa: CASSPRAGGLNQPQHF

v_call: TRBV10-2
j_call: TRBJ2-1
d_call: NA
clone_size: NA
cdr3_nt: TGCGCCAGCAGTGTGGGACTTCCCTACAATGAGCAGTTCTTC
cdr3_aa: CASSVGLPYNEQFF

v_call: TRBV11-2
j_call: TRBJ1-5
d_call: NA
clone_size: NA
cdr3_nt: TGTGCCAGCAGCTTGGCAGGGGTTAGCAATCAGCCCCAGCATTTT
cdr3_aa: CASSLAGVSNQPQHF

v_call: TRBV2
j_call: TRBJ2-7
d_call: TRBD1
clone_size: NA
cdr3_nt: TGTGCCAGCAGTTCCGGGACAGGGTCTCCGTACGAGCAGTACTTC
cdr3_aa: CASSSGTGSPYEQYF

v_call: TRBV7-9
j_call: TRBJ1-5
d_call: NA
clone_size: many
cdr3_nt: TGTGCCAGCAGCGACTCCCGGAACTGGGGCAATCAGCCCCAGCATTTT
cdr3_aa: CASSDSRNWGNQPQHF

v_call: TRBV2
j_call: TRBJ1-2
d_call: NA
clone_size: NA
cdr3_nt: TGTGCCAGCAGCCGCCGGGAGGAGAGGGGCTACACCTTC
cdr3_aa: CASSRREERGYTF

v_call: TRBV10-3
j_call: TRBJ2-7
d_call: NA
clone_size: NA
cdr3_nt: TGTGCCATCAGTGAACCCGGGCACTACGAGCAGTACTTC
cdr3_aa: CAISEPGHYEQYF

v_call: TRBV5-1
j_call: TRBJ2-1
d_call: TRBD2
clone_size: NA
cdr3_nt: TGCGCCAGCAGCCCTACTAGCGGGCTCTACAATGAGCAGTTCTTC
cdr3_aa: CASSPTSGLYNEQFF

v_call: TRBV19
j_call: TRBJ2-1
d_call: TRBD2
clone_size: NA
cdr3_nt: TGTGCCAGTAGCAGGGGTGATAGGACTAGCGGGAGGTCCAATGAGCAGTTCTTC
cdr3_aa: CASSRGDRTSGRSNEQFF

v_call: TRBV27
j_call: TRBJ2-1
d_call: TRBD2
clone_size: NA
cdr3_nt: TGTGCCAGCCGGGGGGGAAACTCCTACAATGAGCAGTTCTTC
cdr3_aa: CASRGGNSYNEQFF

v_call: TRBV19
j_call: TRBJ2-2
d_call: NA
clone_size: NA
cdr3_nt: TGTGCCAGTAGTATTTTCCCCCCGACAGGGAGGAACGGGGAGCTGTTTTTT
cdr3_aa: CASSIFPPTGRNGELFF

v_call: TRBV5-4
j_call: TRBJ1-5
d_call: NA
clone_size: few
cdr3_nt: TGTGCCAGCAGTCCTGACCTGGCGGGCAATCAGCCCCAGCATTTT
cdr3_aa: CASSPDLAGNQPQHF

v_call: TRBV27
j_call: TRBJ2-3
d_call: NA
clone_size: NA
cdr3_nt: TGTGCCAGCAGGGACACTGGTGGAGATACGCAGTATTTT
cdr3_aa: CASRDTGGDTQYF

v_call: TRBV21-1
j_call: TRBJ2-6
d_call: NA
clone_size: NA
cdr3_nt: TGTGCCAGCAGCACCACAGGCTCTGGGGCCAACGTCCTGACTTTC
cdr3_aa: CASSTTGSGANVLTF

v_call: TRBV6-5
j_call: TRBJ2-7
d_call: NA
clone_size: NA
cdr3_nt: TGTGCCAGCAGTTACTCTGGGGGTAACGCCTACGAGCAGTACTTC
cdr3_aa: CASSYSGGNAYEQYF

v_call: TRBV19
j_call: TRBJ1-5
d_call: TRBD1
clone_size: NA
cdr3_nt: TGTGCCAGTAGTACCTATACAGGGGGCGATCAGCCCCAGCATTTT
cdr3_aa: CASSTYTGGDQPQHF

v_call: TRBV10-1
j_call: TRBJ2-3
d_call: TRBD2
clone_size: NA
cdr3_nt: TGCGCCAGCCGAGGCGGGCTAGCGGGAACCACAGATACGCAGTATTTT
cdr3_aa: CASRGGLAGTTDTQYF

v_call: TRBV6-5
j_call: TRBJ1-4
d_call: NA
clone_size: NA
cdr3_nt: TGTGCCAGCAGTTACTCCCTGGTAGGAGAAAAACTGTTTTTT
cdr3_aa: CASSYSLVGEKLFF

v_call: TRBV28
j_call: TRBJ1-2
d_call: TRBD1
clone_size: few
cdr3_nt: TGTGCCAGCAGATCAGGGGGAACGGGCTATGGCTACACCTTC
cdr3_aa: CASRSGGTGYGYTF

v_call: TRBV7-8
j_call: TRBJ1-4
d_call: NA
clone_size: NA
cdr3_nt: TGTGCCAGCAGCTTAGCCGGCGGGGTAACTAATGAAAAACTGTTTTTT
cdr3_aa: CASSLAGGVTNEKLFF

v_call: TRBV6-6
j_call: TRBJ2-7
d_call: TRBD1
clone_size: NA
cdr3_nt: TGTGCCAGCAGGGGACAGGGGACCTACGAGCAGTACTTC
cdr3_aa: CASRGQGTYEQYF

v_call: TRBV3-1/TRBV3-2
j_call: TRBJ1-2
d_call: NA
clone_size: NA
cdr3_nt: TGTGCCAGCAGCCCCCGGGACGTCAAGGCAGCTAACTATGGCTACACCTTC
cdr3_aa: CASSPRDVKAANYGYTF